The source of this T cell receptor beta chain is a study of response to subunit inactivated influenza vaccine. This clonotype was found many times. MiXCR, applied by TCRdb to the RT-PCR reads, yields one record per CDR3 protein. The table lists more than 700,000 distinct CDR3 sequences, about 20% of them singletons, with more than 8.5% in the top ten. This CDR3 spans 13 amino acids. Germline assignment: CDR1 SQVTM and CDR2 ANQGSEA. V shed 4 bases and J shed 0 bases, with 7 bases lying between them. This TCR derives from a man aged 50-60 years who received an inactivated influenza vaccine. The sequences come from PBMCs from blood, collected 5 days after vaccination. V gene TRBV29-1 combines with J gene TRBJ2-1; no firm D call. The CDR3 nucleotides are TGCAGCGTTGGTGGCCGCTCCTACAATGAGCAGTTCTTC. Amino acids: CSVGGRSYNEQFF.